What follows are 21 T cell receptor beta chains derived from one specimen sequenced in a study of blood T cell repertoires in COVID-19 (TCRdb year 2020). Preparation of the library involved the immunoSEQ multiplex PCR assay. This is the immuneACCESS table as TCRdb keeps it, with only in-frame sequences that have V and J called. A part of the clones is gone; compared with another copy, unresolved V genes explain less than half, and the rest is unexplained. Here the sample has around 230,000 clones; 65% to 85% occur a single time. 8.2% of the sample is in the top ten clones. Sequenced input: peripheral blood. Every receptor here comes from a woman in her 50s with acute or convalescent COVID-19.

V gene TRBV21-1 combines with J gene TRBJ2-5; the listed D gene, TRBD2, was not tested against the DNA. TRBV21-1 is annotated as a pseudogene. This CDR3 contains 14 residues. In nucleotides, the CDR3 is TGTGCCAGCAGCAAAGGACTTCACCCGGAGCCCCAGTACTTC. Amino acids: CASSKGLHPEPQYF.

CDR3 bases: TGTGCCAGCAGTACTCAGGGGTGGAGTGAAAAACTGTTTTTT. Translated: CASSTQGWSEKLFF. This rearrangement joins TRBV27 to TRBJ1-4; possibly TRBD1 for D (6 bases). CDR3 length: 14 residues. V gave up 5 bases and J gave up 7 bases, with 14 bases separating them. Germline V lookup: CDR1 MNHEY, CDR2 SMNVEV (reference sequence).

The chain has TRBV28 and TRBJ2-7; TRBD2 aligns across 9 bases. Germline assignment: CDR1 MDHEN and CDR2 SYDVKM. The V gene end was trimmed by 5 bases and the J gene end by 3 bases; junction bases not matched to a gene: 5. The CDR3 is 14 residues long. CDR3 DNA: TGTGCCAGCAGTAGCGGGAGGCCAAGCTACGAGCAGTACTTC. It encodes CASSSGRPSYEQYF.

The J gene is TRBJ2-1, the V gene TRBV3-1 (or the pseudogene TRBV3-2), with TRBD2 matching 9 bases. V shed 0 bases, J shed 4 bases, and the junction held 16 bases outside the gene matches. This CDR3 is built from 20 residues. Germline values: CDR1 LGHDT, CDR2 YNNKEL (reference sequence). The CDR3 region is CASSQDRAGLAGEFYNEQFF. The CDR3 DNA follows: TGTGCCAGCAGCCAAGATAGGGCGGGACTAGCCGGCGAATTTTACAATGAGCAGTTCTTC.

The chain combines TRBV5-1 with TRBJ1-2; D perhaps matches TRBD1 (5 bases). The CDR3 runs to 13 residues. CDR1 and CDR2 from the germline V gene are SGHRS and YFSETQ. V was trimmed by 2 bases and J by 8 bases, leaving 13 bases between them. CDR3 region: CASSFQGFDGYTF. CDR3 bases: TGCGCCAGCAGCTTCCAGGGTTTCGACGGCTACACCTTC. The full variable domain, with the rest looked up from reference TRBV5-1 and TRBJ1-2, is KAGVTQTPRYLIKTRGQQVTLSCSPISGHRSVSWYQQTPGQGLQFLFEYFSETQRNKGNFPGRFSGRQFSNSRSEMNVSTLELGDSALYLCASSFQGFDGYTFGSGTRLTVV.

The V and J genes are TRBV5-8 and TRBJ2-2; the D is unclear. Germline V lookup: CDR1 SGHTS, CDR2 YDEGEE. Trimming stripped 0 bases from V and 5 bases from J, with 14 bases between. This CDR3 region has 16 residues. The CDR3 here is CASSLGRTPRTGELFF. The CDR3 DNA reads as TGTGCCAGCAGCTTGGGGCGTACTCCGAGGACCGGGGAGCTGTTTTTT.

This chain joins TRBV24-1 and TRBJ2-1; 9 nucleotides match TRBD1. This CDR3 spans 16 amino acids. Trimming cost V 1 base and J 5 bases; bases outside gene matches: 5. CDR1 KGHDR and CDR2 SFDVKD come from the germline V gene. The CDR3 reads CATSDFQDRGNNEQFF. The DNA for the CDR3 is TGTGCCACCAGTGATTTTCAGGACAGGGGCAACAATGAGCAGTTCTTC.

The chain combines TRBV4-1 with TRBJ1-1, with D unresolved. Trimming shortened V by 2 bases and J by 4 bases, and 11 bases separated the two germline ends. The CDR3 length is 14 residues. Germline CDR1 and CDR2: MGHRA and YSYEKL. CDR3 residues: CASSQWGGGTEAFF. The CDR3 region has the DNA TGCGCCAGCAGCCAATGGGGAGGAGGCACTGAAGCTTTCTTT.

The CDR3 sequence: CASSLDRTIDDTQYF. The CDR3 DNA sequence: TGTGCCAGCAGCTTAGACAGGACTATCGATGATACGCAGTATTTT. J is TRBJ2-3 and V is TRBV7-2; maybe TRBD2 (6 bases). The V end was cut by 1 base, the J end by 6 bases, with 14 bases between. The CDR3 totals 15 residues. The germline V gene encodes CDR1 SGHTA and CDR2 FQGNSA.

This rearrangement joins TRBV7-9 to TRBJ2-7, with 7 bases that match TRBD1. V lost 4 bases to trimming and J lost 4 bases; unmatched junction nucleotides: 10. Germline V gives CDR1 SEHNR, CDR2 FQNEAQ (reference sequence). The CDR3 sequence is 15 residues long. The CDR3: CASSSPRTGQYEQYF. The CDR3 DNA is TGTGCCAGCAGCTCCCCAAGGACAGGACAGTACGAGCAGTACTTC.

The CDR3: CASSVRTGAAGELFF. The CDR3, as DNA: TGTGCCAGCAGTGTCAGGACAGGGGCGGCCGGGGAGCTGTTTTTT. The chain has TRBV2 and TRBJ2-2, with 9 positions matching TRBD1. The CDR3 consists of 15 residues. From germline, CDR1 is SNHLY and CDR2 FYNNEI. Trimming at V came to 4 bases and at J to 6 bases, leaving 6 bases not matched to a gene.

The CDR3 region is CASSLASGSTDTQYF. In nucleotides, the CDR3 is TGTGCCAGCAGCTTGGCTAGCGGTAGCACAGATACGCAGTATTTT. The rearrangement links TRBV11-2 to TRBJ2-3; 7 nucleotides match TRBD2. The germline V gene has CDR1 SGHAT and CDR2 FQNNGV. The CDR3 has 15 amino acids. After removal of 3 bases from V and 0 bases from J, the junction contained 3 bases not matched to a gene.

V usage is TRBV27 and J usage is TRBJ2-6; 7 positions agree with TRBD1. There are 17 residues in the CDR3. The trim removed 10 bases at V and 0 bases at J, leaving 12 bases unmatched. Germline-derived CDR1 and CDR2 are MNHEY and SMNVEV (reference sequence). DNA for the CDR3: TGTGCCACCCAATACACAGGGGCCTACTCTGGGGCCAACGTCCTGACTTTC. Residues: CATQYTGAYSGANVLTF.

The chain links TRBV24-1 to TRBJ2-1; D may be TRBD2 (5 bases). V lost 0 bases and J lost 5, with 7 bases in between. Germline CDR1 reads KGHDR; CDR2 reads SFDVKD. This CDR3 contains 14 residues. CDR3 sequence reads: CATSDLGGNNEQFF. The CDR3 coding sequence is TGTGCCACCAGTGATTTGGGAGGCAACAATGAGCAGTTCTTC.

This clone was observed a handful of times. This chain joins TRBV7-8 and TRBJ1-1, with D possibly TRBD1 on 5 matching bases. The V gene's germline CDR1 is SGHVS and CDR2 FQNEAQ. The CDR3 spans 13 residues. V lost 4 bases, J lost 2 bases, and 8 bases lay in between. Here the CDR3 reads CASSYQGNTEAFF. CDR3 DNA: TGTGCCAGCAGCTACCAGGGTAACACTGAAGCTTTCTTT.

The chain couples TRBV25-1 to TRBJ1-1; 7 nucleotides align to TRBD1. This CDR3 region has 13 residues. Germline V gene lookup returns CDR1 MGHDK and CDR2 SYGVNS. V lost 8 bases and J lost 0; bases outside the gene matches: 3. In DNA form, the CDR3 reads TGTGCCAGCCGGGACAGCTTGAACACTGAAGCTTTCTTT. Translating it yields CASRDSLNTEAFF.

The rearrangement links TRBV5-8 to TRBJ1-2; D remains unclear. Germline lookup yields CDR1 SGHTS and CDR2 YDEGEE. V was cut by 5 bases and J by 4 bases, with 12 bases left in between. The CDR3 totals 13 residues. This CDR3 reads CASRLGLVYGYTF. CDR3 coding DNA: TGTGCCAGCAGACTGGGCCTTGTCTATGGCTACACCTTC.

V usage is TRBV27 and J usage is TRBJ1-6; D uncertain. The CDR3 length is 14 residues. CDR1 is MNHEY and CDR2 is SMNVEV in the germline V gene (reference sequence). V was trimmed by 3 bases and J by 13 bases, leaving 16 bases between them. The DNA of the CDR3 is TGTGCCAGCAGTTTCTCCCGGGTTTTAGATCCCCTCCACTTT. This translates into CASSFSRVLDPLHF.

The rearrangement uses TRBV5-1 and TRBJ2-2, with TRBD2 identical over 7 bases. Germline CDR1 and CDR2: SGHRS and YFSETQ. Trimming took 4 bases from V and 5 from J; bases not matched to a gene: 11. CDR3 size: 16 residues. CDR3 sequence (DNA): TGCGCCAGCAGCCAGAGGACGGGGGGATGGACCGGGGAGCTGTTTTTT. Its translation is CASSQRTGGWTGELFF. Variable domain in full (rest from reference TRBV5-1 and TRBJ2-2): KAGVTQTPRYLIKTRGQQVTLSCSPISGHRSVSWYQQTPGQGLQFLFEYFSETQRNKGNFPGRFSGRQFSNSRSEMNVSTLELGDSALYLCASSQRTGGWTGELFFGEGSRLTVL.

The chain is built from TRBV9 and TRBJ2-7; 8 bases are a match to TRBD2. The germline V gene encodes CDR1 SGDLS and CDR2 YYNGEE. Losses at the gene ends were 2 bases for V and 7 bases for J; bases not matched to a gene: 11. This CDR3 is built from 15 residues. The CDR3 DNA is TGTGCCAGCAGCGTTTCCGGGACTAGGGCCGCGGAGCAGTACTTC. Its protein is CASSVSGTRAAEQYF.

J is TRBJ2-5 and V is TRBV6-6; 8 bases map to TRBD1. The CDR3 totals 15 residues. Germline V gene data show CDR1 as MNHNY and CDR2 as SVGAGI (reference sequence). V lost 2 bases and J lost 4; bases outside the gene matches: 6. CDR3: CASSYPQGGGETQYF. CDR3 in DNA: TGTGCCAGCAGTTACCCACAGGGGGGAGGAGAGACCCAGTACTTC.